A single sample gave rise to the 14 T cell receptor beta chains below, sequenced in a study of blood T cell repertoires in COVID-19. Profiled with immunoSEQ multiplex PCR; TCRdb holds only in-frame clones, not every one. The sample holds 140,000 to 150,000 clones, 88% seen once. What was sequenced was peripheral blood. These receptor sequences come from a human donor with COVID-19, enrolled during active disease. The donor label of this sample is uncertain.

The chain recombines TRBV5-5 with TRBJ1-2; TRBD1 is a possible D gene (5 bases). From germline, CDR1 is SGHKS and CDR2 YYEKEE (reference sequence). This CDR3 comprises 14 residues. V lost 2 bases and J lost 5, with 13 bases in between. CDR3 DNA sequence: TGTGCCAGCAGCTTCCGGACACAAGTTTATGGCTACACCTTC. This encodes CASSFRTQVYGYTF.

V and J are TRBV7-6 and TRBJ2-7; TRBD1 aligns across 9 bases. Unmatched junction bases numbered 13, after V lost 5 bases and J lost 5 bases. The CDR3 loop spans 16 amino acids. CDR1 SGHVS and CDR2 FNYEAQ come from the germline V gene. This CDR3 is CASSQTNRDRVHEQYF. The CDR3 nucleotides are TGTGCCAGCAGCCAGACGAACAGGGACAGGGTCCACGAGCAGTACTTC. Full variable domain (rest looked up from reference TRBV7-6 and TRBJ2-7): GAGVSQSPRYKVTKRGQDVALRCDPISGHVSLYWYRQALGQGPEFLTYFNYEAQQDKSGLPNDRFSAERPEGSISTLTIQRTEQRDSAMYRCASSQTNRDRVHEQYFGPGTRLTVT.

V and J are TRBV6-6 and TRBJ1-5, with D tentatively TRBD1 (6 bases). This CDR3 spans 14 amino acids. V lost 5 bases and J lost 2, with 10 bases in between. Germline CDR1 reads MNHNY; CDR2 reads SVGAGI (reference sequence). This chain's CDR3 is CASSRTAGNQPQHF. The CDR3 nucleotides read TGTGCCAGCAGTCGGACAGCCGGCAATCAGCCCCAGCATTTT.

This clone occurred once. This chain joins TRBV6-5 and TRBJ1-3; TRBD1 is a possible D gene (5 bases). V lost 5 bases to trimming and J lost 2 bases, with 10 bases between them. The CDR3 covers 14 residues. CDR1 MNHEY and CDR2 SVGAGI come from the germline V gene. CDR3 sequence (DNA): TGTGCCAGCAGTCCCCAGGGAACTGGAAACACCATATATTTT. Amino acid sequence: CASSPQGTGNTIYF.

In this sample, this clone turned up once. The chain uses TRBV5-6 and TRBJ1-5; TRBD1 is a possible D gene (5 bases). V lost 3 bases and J 5 bases, leaving 15 bases between the germline ends. Looked up from germline, CDR1 is SGHDT and CDR2 is YYEEEE. This CDR3 has 15 amino acids. CDR3 residues: CASSSTAGDDQPQHF. The CDR3 DNA reads as TGTGCCAGCAGCTCCACGGCGGGGGACGATCAGCCCCAGCATTTT.

V is TRBV6-1 and J is TRBJ2-7; weak D call: TRBD1 (6 bases). Germline V gene lookup returns CDR1 MNHNS and CDR2 SASEGT. The CDR3 totals 15 residues. With 2 bases removed from V and 2 bases from J, the gap between germline ends came to 13 bases. CDR3 DNA sequence: TGTGCCAGCAGTGAAATGGGGGCAGCCCCCTACGAGCAGTACTTC. It yields the protein CASSEMGAAPYEQYF.

This chain connects TRBV7-6 to TRBJ1-5; no clear D. V shed 2 bases and J shed 3 bases, with 11 bases lying between them. Germline-derived CDR1 and CDR2 are SGHVS and FNYEAQ. This CDR3 is built from 15 residues. In nucleotides, the CDR3 is TGTGCCAGCAGCTTATTCGCGCCTCCCAATCAGCCCCAGCATTTT. Translation gives CASSLFAPPNQPQHF.

The chain links TRBV9 to TRBJ1-2, with 10 bases lining up with TRBD1. The CDR3 is made up of 14 amino acids. J lost 6 bases, V lost 6 bases, and 8 bases had no gene match. CDR1 and CDR2 from the germline V gene are SGDLS and YYNGEE. The CDR3 region is CASNRWTGGNGYTF. Here the CDR3 DNA reads TGTGCCAGCAACCGATGGACAGGGGGGAATGGCTACACCTTC.

The chain uses TRBV10-3 and TRBJ2-1, with 12 bases that match TRBD2. The CDR3 runs to 15 residues. J was trimmed by 10 bases and V by 6 bases; bases with no gene match: 10. In germline, CDR1 is ENHRY, CDR2 SYGVKD. Written as DNA, the CDR3 is TGTGCCATCAGCCAAGAACTAGCGGGGGGACGGGAGCAGTTCTTC. Residues: CAISQELAGGREQFF.

The chain combines TRBV5-1 with TRBJ2-2; D is possibly TRBD1 (6 bases). From germline, CDR1 is SGHRS and CDR2 YFSETQ. V gave up 2 bases and J gave up 2 bases, with 10 bases separating them. This CDR3 has 15 amino acids. In DNA form, the CDR3 reads TGCGCCAGCAGCTTCACAGGGATTAACACCGGGGAGCTGTTTTTT. This translates into CASSFTGINTGELFF.

This clone was seen more than once but under ten times. The chain links TRBV4-2 to TRBJ2-5; possibly TRBD2 for D (7 bases). The CDR3 totals 15 residues. CDR1 is LGHNA and CDR2 is YNFKEQ in the germline V gene. Trimming removed 3 bases from V and 1 base from J, with 12 bases in between. The CDR3 region is CASSHSGGVQETQYF. In DNA form, the CDR3 reads TGTGCCAGCAGCCATTCGGGGGGCGTCCAAGAGACCCAGTACTTC.

A remark on this clone: The same CDR3 can be traced to other DNA sequences in this sample. V gene TRBV19 combines with J gene TRBJ1-4; D is unresolved. This CDR3 is 11 amino acids long. CDR1 is LNHDA and CDR2 is SQIVND in the germline V gene (reference sequence). CDR3 protein: CASSNREKLFF. The CDR3 DNA follows: TGTGCTAGTTCCAACCGGGAAAAACTGTTTTTT.

The genes are TRBV7-4 and TRBJ2-7; D unresolved. The germline V and J ends were trimmed by 5 bases and 10 bases, with 12 bases remaining between them. There are 11 residues in the CDR3. Germline CDR1 is SGHVT and CDR2 is SQSDAQ. The CDR3 sequence: CASSPPRRQYF. CDR3 coding DNA: TGTGCCAGCAGCCCCCCGCGGAGACAGTACTTC. The full variable domain, in which reference TRBV7-4 and TRBJ2-7 provide the parts outside the CDR3, is GAGVSQSPRYKVAKRGRDVALRCDSISGHVTLYWYRQTLGQGSEVLTYSQSDAQRDKSGRPSGRFSAERPERSVSTLKIQRTEQGDSAVYLCASSPPRRQYFGPGTRLTVT.

This sequence joins TRBV15 and TRBJ1-2; TRBD1 aligns across 7 bases. Per germline, CDR1 LNHNV and CDR2 YYDKDF (reference sequence). This CDR3 contains 12 residues. V shed 5 bases and J 6 bases; nucleotides not matched to a gene: 3. CDR3 region: CATSVGTDGYTF. In DNA, the CDR3 is TGTGCCACCAGCGTAGGGACAGATGGCTACACCTTC.